This TCR beta chain is drawn from a study of CD8 T cells in Susac syndrome. Whole-study results and caveats: A relatively small number of individuals underwent TCR sequencing and HLA analysis.

Negative isolation yielded CD4+ and CD8+ T cells, and FACS enriched TEMRA cells. Turning to this clonotype: As yet, its antigen is unknown.

The germline CDR1 and CDR2 sequences are DFQATT and SNEGSKA (reference sequence). V lost 6 bases and J 5 bases, leaving 19 bases between the germline ends. The CDR3 loop spans 15 amino acids. Random hexamers served to reverse transcribe roughly 0.5 to 1 ug RNA. Amplification of TCR beta CDR3 spanned 54 Vbeta and 13 Jbeta via immunoSEQ multiplex PCR. TCRdb ran MiXCR on the immunoSEQ multiplex PCR reads and lists one entry per CDR3 protein. Altogether 250,000 to 300,000 distinct CDR3 sequences are present, approximately 81% being singletons, with the ten largest covering over 0.1%. V usage is TRBV20-1 and J usage is TRBJ2-2; D possibly uses TRBD1 or TRBD2 (5 bases each). The sample taken for sequencing was CD8+ T cells from PBMCs. This TCR was recovered from a human donor with multiple sclerosis. The CDR3 loop reads CSAHFRGRPTGELFF. DNA of the CDR3: TGCAGTGCCCACTTTCGGGGCAGACCGACCGGGGAGCTGTTTTTT.